Listed below are T cell receptor beta chains from one sample, sequenced in a study of T cell repertoires in cytomegalovirus infection. One entry per CDR3 protein results from TCRdb running MiXCR on the reads. The data hold 800,000 to 950,000 distinct CDR3 sequences, with around a third observed a single time. These receptors are not linked to any known antigen. The specimen comprised cultured CD8+ T cells from PBMCs, sampled from culture after CMV antigen stimulation. The receptor set was obtained from a human donor in good health (CMV status not recorded). Some clones in this sample may be carry-over from other donors' samples. The CDR3 runs from the conserved cysteine through the conserved F or W. The D gene is left open where the match is weak. Only part of the rows carry a size: once, few, many, or a class if the clone is expanded.

>TRBJ2-5|NA|TRBV2|NA
TGTGCCAGCAACTTACTTTACCAAGAGACCCAGTACTTC
CASNLLYQETQYF
>TRBJ2-5|few|TRBV7-6|NA
TGTGCCAGCAGCTACTACGGGGAAGAGACCCAGTACTTC
CASSYYGEETQYF
>TRBJ2-1|few|TRBV29-1|TRBD2
TGCAGCGTTGTAGGGGCTAGCGGTTTGAGGGACAATGAGCAGTTCTTC
CSVVGASGLRDNEQFF
>TRBJ2-1|NA|TRBV6-2/TRBV6-3|NA
TGTGCCAGCAGCTCCAGCTGGGGGCCATACAATGAGCAGTTCTTC
CASSSSWGPYNEQFF
>TRBJ1-1|NA|TRBV6-5|TRBD1
TGTGCCAGCAGTCGGGACAGTGCGAACACTGAAGCTTTCTTT
CASSRDSANTEAFF
>TRBJ1-3|few|TRBV4-2|TRBD1
TGTGCCAGCAGCCAGGATGACAGGGCTGGAAACACCATATATTTT
CASSQDDRAGNTIYF
>TRBJ2-2|NA|TRBV11-3|TRBD1
TGTGCCAGCAGCCCCATCGGGACAGAGAACACCGGGGAGCTGTTTTTT
CASSPIGTENTGELFF
>TRBJ2-7|once|TRBV20-1|TRBD1
TGCAGTGCTAACGGACAGGGGGGGCGTCGGTACGAGCAGTACTTC
CSANGQGGRRYEQYF
>TRBJ2-7|few|TRBV6-5|NA
TGTGCCAGCAGTTTAACCGGGACCTACGAGCAGTACTTC
CASSLTGTYEQYF
>TRBJ1-2|NA|TRBV6-5|NA
TGTGCCAGCAGTTACTCAAGGGATTACGGCAGCTTCTATGGCTACACCTTC
CASSYSRDYGSFYGYTF
>TRBJ2-2|once|TRBV5-1|NA
TGCGCCAGCAGGGAAGGTCTCCACGTCCCCGGGGAGCTGTTTTTT
CASREGLHVPGELFF
>TRBJ1-2|NA|TRBV20-1|TRBD1
TGCAGTGCTAGGCCCCGGACAGGAAGAGGCTATGGCTACACCTTC
CSARPRTGRGYGYTF
>TRBJ2-5|many|TRBV7-2|NA
TGTGCCAGCAGCCAGGGGGGAGGGGTACTTGAGACCCAGTACTTC
CASSQGGGVLETQYF
>TRBJ2-3|few|TRBV6-1|NA
TGTGCCAGCAGTGAAAGGCCGACACTTAGCACAGATACGCAGTATTTT
CASSERPTLSTDTQYF
>TRBJ2-7|many|TRBV7-8|NA
TGTGCCAGCAGCTTAGGCGAGCAGGGACCCTACGAGCAGTACTTC
CASSLGEQGPYEQYF
>TRBJ2-1|NA|TRBV4-3|NA
TGCGCCAGCAGCCAAGCTGCCAGGGCGAGTAATGAGCAGTTCTTC
CASSQAARASNEQFF
>TRBJ2-1|NA|TRBV6-1|NA
TGTGCCAGCAGTTCTAGACTCAGTGAGCAGTTCTTC
CASSSRLSEQFF
>TRBJ1-6|NA|TRBV6-5|TRBD1
TGTGCCAGCAGTTACACCTCAGAGACAGGGAATTCACCCCTCCACTTT
CASSYTSETGNSPLHF
>TRBJ2-1|NA|TRBV3-1|TRBD2
TGTGCCAGCAGCCGCTCTCTAGCGGGGAGCAACTCCTACAATGAGCAGTTCTTC
CASSRSLAGSNSYNEQFF
>TRBJ2-5|many|TRBV7-9|NA
TGTGCCAGCAGCCGGGGGGCCGAGAGGGAGACCCAGTACTTC
CASSRGAERETQYF
>TRBJ2-1|NA|TRBV9|NA
TGTGCCAGCAGCCATCTGGGGGGCGCCTCCTACAATGAGCAGTTCTTC
CASSHLGGASYNEQFF
>TRBJ2-1|NA|TRBV7-9|TRBD2
TGTGCCAGCAGCACTACTAGCGGGGGGGCGCATGAGCAGTTCTTC
CASSTTSGGAHEQFF
>TRBJ1-1|NA|TRBV10-3|NA
TGTGCCATCAGTTCCTTGGGGGGATTGAACACTGAAGCTTTCTTT
CAISSLGGLNTEAFF
>TRBJ2-3|NA|TRBV12-5|NA
TGTGCTAGTGGTTTGGTACCTCGGGATACGCAGTATTTT
CASGLVPRDTQYF
>TRBJ2-1|NA|TRBV27|NA
TGTGCCAGCAGTGGGGAGATAGCGTTTGCTAGCCCCACAAGTGAGCAGTTCTTC
CASSGEIAFASPTSEQFF
>TRBJ1-1|NA|TRBV7-3|NA
TGTACCAGCAGCCGCTCCCCGATCACTGAAGCTTTCTTT
CTSSRSPITEAFF
>TRBJ2-6|NA|TRBV27|TRBD1
TGTGCCAGCAGTTCACCGGGACAGGGATCTGGGGCCAACGTCCTGACTTTC
CASSSPGQGSGANVLTF
>TRBJ2-5|NA|TRBV7-9|NA
TGTGCCAGCAGCTCCGGACCGCGTATTAAAGAGACCCAGTACTTC
CASSSGPRIKETQYF
>TRBJ1-4|NA|TRBV27|NA
TGTGCCAGCAGCTTGAGGTTCAGGGATCTTGAAAAACTGTTTTTT
CASSLRFRDLEKLFF
>TRBJ2-3|few|TRBV5-1|TRBD2
TGCGCCAGCAGCCCGGGGACTAGCGGGGGCGGAGATACGCAGTATTTT
CASSPGTSGGGDTQYF
>TRBJ1-2|NA|TRBV6-1|TRBD1
TGTGCCAGCCCAGGACAGGGATCAAACTATGGCTACACCTTC
CASPGQGSNYGYTF
>TRBJ1-2|NA|TRBV7-9|NA
TGTGCCAGCAGCTTAGGCGGAGGGCAACTAAGGCATGGCTACACCTTC
CASSLGGGQLRHGYTF
>TRBJ2-5|NA|TRBV7-2|TRBD2
TGTGCCAGCAGCATTCCGGGACTAGCGGGGGGACCAGAGACCCAGTACTTC
CASSIPGLAGGPETQYF
>TRBJ2-2|NA|TRBV7-9|TRBD2
TGTGCCAGCAGCTCGACTAGCGGGGGCCCAATGGCCGGGGAGCTGTTTTTT
CASSSTSGGPMAGELFF
>TRBJ2-5|few|TRBV29-1|TRBD2
TGCAGCGGTTGGGGGGTAGCGGGGCTCCAAGAGACCCAGTACTTC
CSGWGVAGLQETQYF
>TRBJ2-3|few|TRBV6-2/TRBV6-3|NA
TGTGCCAGCAGTCACACCGGACCTTATACGCAGTATTTT
CASSHTGPYTQYF
>TRBJ2-5|few|TRBV6-5|TRBD2
TGTGCCAGCAGTTACTCCCTAGCGGGGCAAGAGACCCAGTACTTC
CASSYSLAGQETQYF
>TRBJ2-3|once|TRBV6-5|TRBD1
TGTGCCAGCAGGCCCTCCGGGACAGGTGGCCGAGATACGCAGTATTTT
CASRPSGTGGRDTQYF
>TRBJ1-1|many|TRBV7-2|NA
TGTGCCAGCAGCTTAGGGCCTGACTCTGAAGCTTTCTTT
CASSLGPDSEAFF
>TRBJ2-1|NA|TRBV2|TRBD2
TGTGCCAGCAGTGAAGGTCTAGCGGGGGTATCCTACAATGAGCAGTTCTTC
CASSEGLAGVSYNEQFF
>TRBJ1-5|NA|TRBV19|TRBD1
TGTGCCAGTAGTGCATTCGCAGGGGGAATGGGTCAGCCCCAGCATTTT
CASSAFAGGMGQPQHF
>TRBJ2-1|few|TRBV4-3|NA
TGCGCCAGCAGCCAAGGTCAGGACTCCTACAATGAGCAGTTCTTC
CASSQGQDSYNEQFF
>TRBJ2-7|many|TRBV7-9|TRBD1
TGTGCCAGCAGCTTAGCCGGGACAGGGATGAACGAGCAGTACTTC
CASSLAGTGMNEQYF
>TRBJ2-1|NA|TRBV7-8|NA
TGTGCCAGCAGCACACCGGGACATCTCAATGAGCAGTTCTTC
CASSTPGHLNEQFF
>TRBJ2-7|NA|TRBV7-9|NA
TGTGCCAGCACCGTGGACAGCTCCTACGAGCAGTACTTC
CASTVDSSYEQYF
>TRBJ1-6|NA|TRBV7-8|NA
TGTGCCAGCAGCCTACAGCGGGGTGAGAGGGCACCCCTCCACTTT
CASSLQRGERAPLHF
>TRBJ1-5|NA|TRBV18|TRBD1
TGTGCCAGCTCGCTAATGGACAGGGATCAGCCCCAGCATTTT
CASSLMDRDQPQHF
>TRBJ1-6|NA|TRBV4-1|NA
TGCGCCAACAGCCAGGGAGGGTCACCCCTCCACTTT
CANSQGGSPLHF